This T cell receptor (beta chain) comes out of a study of T cells in Graves' hyperthyroidism and ophthalmopathy (dated by TCRdb to between 2018 and 2021). Study-level background: Peripheral blood was collected at initial diagnosis, before any treatment. A discovery cohort of about a hundred patients, 43 with Graves' ophthalmopathy and about 58 with stable Graves' hyperthyroidism, was used to find distinguishing TCR V-J signatures. Prospective prediction of ophthalmopathy was tested in an independent validation cohort consisting of roughly 20 hyperthyroidism patients and approximately 16 patients who later progressed to ophthalmopathy. For training and testing, the approximately 97 patients in the discovery cohort were randomly divided in a 7:3 ratio. The study also compared thyroid tissue and blood T-cell repertoires from about six Graves' hyperthyroidism patients. After blood sampling, hyperthyroidism patients were treated with methimazole at a starting dose of 30 mg daily, and ophthalmopathy patients were treated with high-dose intravenous methylprednisolone. The paper reports TCR Vbeta CDR3 sequencing of more than 120 peripheral blood samples: 40 to 45 ophthalmopathy, under 85 hyperthyroidism and around 17 progressor patients.

Summary of the overall study and its limitations: In validation, progression to ophthalmopathy was predicted by the model with around 71% sensitivity and about 72% specificity, a median of about 6.8 months before onset. Most expanded thyroid clonotypes (frequency above 0.001) were also found in blood, which suggests that blood repertoires may mirror thyroid immune responses. Sample size was not statistically predetermined, and investigators were not blinded to group allocation. Ophthalmopathy was separated from stable hyperthyroidism by a 13 V-J signature model, with approximately 86% sensitivity and approximately 81% specificity obtained in cross-validation and 80%/75% obtained in testing.

From a lookup of the germline V gene, CDR1 and CDR2 are SNHLY and FYNNEI. The CDR3 spans 15 residues, from the cysteine through the phenylalanine. The retained sequence is limited to the CDR3, 45 bases, with the frame set at the first base. Trimmed from V: 8 bases; trimmed from J: 5 bases; junction bases lacking a gene match: 12. Moderately to severely active disease, a Clinical Activity Score of at least 3, a NOSPECS grade of at least 4, and a duration under 3 months were present in ophthalmopathy patients. Patients with uncontrolled infections, other autoimmune diseases, pregnancy or lactation were excluded. Diagnoses relied on clinical symptoms, serum thyroxine and TRAb, thyroid ultrasound and orbital computed tomography. PBMCs were isolated from 8 to 10 ml of fresh peripheral blood by Ficoll-Paque density gradient centrifugation. Trizol reagent was used to extract total RNA, and RNA quality was then checked on an Agilent 2100 Bioanalyzer.

The TCR beta CDR3 regions were amplified from the RNA transcripts. The first round of RT-PCR for the TCR CDR3 was performed with the HTBI primer set and the Qiagen OneStep RT-PCR kit. The libraries were constructed in a second round of multiplex PCR and then size-selected and purified. Libraries were sequenced paired-end with 100 bp reads on an Illumina HiSeq2000. On the study's bioinformatics: SOAPnuke was used to process the raw data, throwing out any read that contained adapters or uncalled bases, had a mean Phred below 15, or lacked an exact constant-primer or identifier match. High-quality paired reads were merged with COPE v1.2.5, and unique nucleotide sequences were defined as clonotypes. MiTCR v1.1 was used to align the clonotypes against IMGT TRBV, TRBD and TRBJ reference segments. The analysis was restricted to V-J combinations with a frequency above 0.0001, which together covered 99% to 99.2% of the repertoires. The TCS score was defined as the ratio of F50 (clonal expansion) to E x V (chaos), calculated using BLOSUM62-based TCRdist between CDR3 peptides within each V-J. Welch's t-statistics and random forest reduced 500 to 550 V-J features to 13, which were used in a naive Bayes classifier (R e1071). TCRdb's own reprocessing of the public reads used fastp at Q25 and MiXCR and kept productive beta chains. Each entry merges the rows of one CDR3 protein and shows their most common DNA and genes. These V and J calls rely on TCRdb rather than the paper's analysis. In this sample the table shows 700,000 or so distinct CDR3 sequences, about 14% of which occur a single time. The top ten clones comprise 9.5% to 15% of the sample.

On this clonotype itself: Its antigen is not yet known. Base qualities are not at hand, and no much larger clone is one base apart.

This chain joins TRBV2 to TRBJ2-1, with TRBD2 identical over 7 junction bases. The sample consisted of blood. This receptor was obtained from a woman between 50 and 59 years old with Graves' ophthalmopathy. The CDR3 sequence is CASAPRGLNNNEQFF. The bases read TGTGCCAGCGCCCCAAGGGGACTAAATAACAATGAGCAGTTCTTC.